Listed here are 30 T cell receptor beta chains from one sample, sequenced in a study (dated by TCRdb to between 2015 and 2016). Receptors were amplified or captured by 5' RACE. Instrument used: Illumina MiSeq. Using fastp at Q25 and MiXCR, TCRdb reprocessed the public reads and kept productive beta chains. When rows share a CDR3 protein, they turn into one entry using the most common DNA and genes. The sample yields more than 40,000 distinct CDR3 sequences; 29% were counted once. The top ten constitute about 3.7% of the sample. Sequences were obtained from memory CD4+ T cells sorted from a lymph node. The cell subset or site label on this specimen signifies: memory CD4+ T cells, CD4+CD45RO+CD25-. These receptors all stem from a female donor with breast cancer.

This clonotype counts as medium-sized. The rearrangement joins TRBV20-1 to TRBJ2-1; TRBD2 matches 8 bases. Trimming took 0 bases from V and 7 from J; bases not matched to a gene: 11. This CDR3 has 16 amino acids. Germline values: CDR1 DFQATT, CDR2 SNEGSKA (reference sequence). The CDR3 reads CSARDHYGRAENEQFF. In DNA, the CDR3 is TGCAGTGCTAGAGATCATTACGGGAGGGCTGAGAATGAGCAGTTCTTC.

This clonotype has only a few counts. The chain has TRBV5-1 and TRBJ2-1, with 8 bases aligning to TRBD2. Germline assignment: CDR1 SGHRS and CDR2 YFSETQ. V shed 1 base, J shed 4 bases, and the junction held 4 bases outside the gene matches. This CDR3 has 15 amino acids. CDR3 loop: CASSLSPGGYNEQFF. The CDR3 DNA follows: TGCGCCAGCAGCTTGAGCCCGGGGGGGTACAATGAGCAGTTCTTC. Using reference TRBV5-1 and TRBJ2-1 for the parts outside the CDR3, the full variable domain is KAGVTQTPRYLIKTRGQQVTLSCSPISGHRSVSWYQQTPGQGLQFLFEYFSETQRNKGNFPGRFSGRQFSNSRSEMNVSTLELGDSALYLCASSLSPGGYNEQFFGPGTRLTVL.

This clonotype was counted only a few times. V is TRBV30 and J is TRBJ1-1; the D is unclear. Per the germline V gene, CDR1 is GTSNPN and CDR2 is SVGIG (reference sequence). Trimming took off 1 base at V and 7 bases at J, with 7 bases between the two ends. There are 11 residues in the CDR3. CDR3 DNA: TGTGCCTGGAGTGCTCGGCTTGAAGCTTTCTTT. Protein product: CAWSARLEAFF.

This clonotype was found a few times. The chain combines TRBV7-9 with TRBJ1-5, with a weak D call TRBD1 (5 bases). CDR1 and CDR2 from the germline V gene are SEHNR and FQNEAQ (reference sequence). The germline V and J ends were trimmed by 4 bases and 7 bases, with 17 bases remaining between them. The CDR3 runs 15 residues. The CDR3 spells CASSYAHQGGQPQHF. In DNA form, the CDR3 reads TGTGCCAGCAGCTACGCCCACCAGGGCGGCCAGCCCCAGCATTTT.

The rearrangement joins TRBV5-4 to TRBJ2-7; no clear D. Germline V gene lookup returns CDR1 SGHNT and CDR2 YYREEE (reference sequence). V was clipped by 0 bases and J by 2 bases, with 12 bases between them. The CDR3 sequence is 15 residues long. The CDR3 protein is CASSLGGRSAYEQYF. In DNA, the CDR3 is TGTGCCAGCAGCTTGGGTGGACGCTCAGCCTACGAGCAGTACTTC. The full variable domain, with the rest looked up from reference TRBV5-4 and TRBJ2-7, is ETGVTQSPTHLIKTRGQQVTLRCSSQSGHNTVSWYQQALGQGPQFIFQYYREEENGRGNFPPRFSGLQFPNYSSELNVNALELDDSALYLCASSLGGRSAYEQYFGPGTRLTVT.

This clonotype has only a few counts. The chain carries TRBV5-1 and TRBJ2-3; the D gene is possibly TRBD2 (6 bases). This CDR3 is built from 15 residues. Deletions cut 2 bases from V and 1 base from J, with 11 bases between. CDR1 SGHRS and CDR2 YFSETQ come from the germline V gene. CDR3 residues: CASSFGGSGTDTQYF. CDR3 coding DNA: TGCGCCAGCAGCTTTGGGGGGTCAGGCACAGATACGCAGTATTTT.

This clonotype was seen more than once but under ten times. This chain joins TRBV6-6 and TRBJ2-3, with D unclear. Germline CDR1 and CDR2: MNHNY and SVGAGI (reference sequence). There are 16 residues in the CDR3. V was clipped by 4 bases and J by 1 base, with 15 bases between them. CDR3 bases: TGTGCCAGCAGTTCCCCCGGCACTGACGGCACAGATACGCAGTATTTT. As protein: CASSSPGTDGTDTQYF.

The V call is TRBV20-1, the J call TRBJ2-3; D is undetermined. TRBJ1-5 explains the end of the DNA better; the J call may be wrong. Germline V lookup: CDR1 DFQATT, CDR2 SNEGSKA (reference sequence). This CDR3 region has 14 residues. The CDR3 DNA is TGCAGTGCTAGGTTCTCTAGCGGAACAGATACGCAGCATTTT. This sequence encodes CSARFSSGTDTQHF.

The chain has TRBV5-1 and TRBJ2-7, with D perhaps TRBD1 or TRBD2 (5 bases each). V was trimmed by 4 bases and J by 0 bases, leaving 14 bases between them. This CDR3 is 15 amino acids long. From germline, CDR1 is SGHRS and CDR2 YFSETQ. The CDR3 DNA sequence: TGCGCCAGCAGCCCCGGGGTGGGGCCCTCCTACGAGCAGTACTTC. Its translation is CASSPGVGPSYEQYF.

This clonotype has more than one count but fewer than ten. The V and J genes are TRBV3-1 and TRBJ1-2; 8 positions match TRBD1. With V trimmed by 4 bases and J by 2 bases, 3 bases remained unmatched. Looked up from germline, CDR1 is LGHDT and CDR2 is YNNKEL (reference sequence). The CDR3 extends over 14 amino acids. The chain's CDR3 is CASSRDRTNYGYTF. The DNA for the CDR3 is TGTGCCAGCAGCCGGGACAGGACCAACTATGGCTACACCTTC.

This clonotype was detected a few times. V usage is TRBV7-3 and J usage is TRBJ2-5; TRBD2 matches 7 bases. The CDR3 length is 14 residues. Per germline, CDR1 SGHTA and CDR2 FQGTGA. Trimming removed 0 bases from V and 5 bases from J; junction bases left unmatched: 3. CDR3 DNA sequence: TGTGCCAGCAGCTTAACGGGGGGAGGGGAGACCCAGTACTTC. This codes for CASSLTGGGETQYF.

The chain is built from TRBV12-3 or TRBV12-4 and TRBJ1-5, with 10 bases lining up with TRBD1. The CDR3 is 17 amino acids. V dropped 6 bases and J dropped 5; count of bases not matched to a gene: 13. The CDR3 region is CASSRDGGQGDYQPQHF. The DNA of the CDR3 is TGTGCCAGCAGCCGGGATGGCGGACAGGGGGATTATCAGCCCCAGCATTTT.

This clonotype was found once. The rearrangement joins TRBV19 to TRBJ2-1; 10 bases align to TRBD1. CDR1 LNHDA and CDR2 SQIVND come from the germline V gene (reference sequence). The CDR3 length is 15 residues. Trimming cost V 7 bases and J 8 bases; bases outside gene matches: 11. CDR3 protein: CASTIGTGDGHEQFF. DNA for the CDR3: TGTGCCAGTACCATCGGGACAGGGGATGGCCATGAGCAGTTCTTC.

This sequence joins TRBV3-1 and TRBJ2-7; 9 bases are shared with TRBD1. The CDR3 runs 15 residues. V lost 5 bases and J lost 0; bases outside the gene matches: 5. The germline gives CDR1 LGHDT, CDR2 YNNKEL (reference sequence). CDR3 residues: CASSTRDRVSYEQYF. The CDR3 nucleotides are TGTGCCAGCAGCACTCGGGACAGGGTCTCCTACGAGCAGTACTTC.

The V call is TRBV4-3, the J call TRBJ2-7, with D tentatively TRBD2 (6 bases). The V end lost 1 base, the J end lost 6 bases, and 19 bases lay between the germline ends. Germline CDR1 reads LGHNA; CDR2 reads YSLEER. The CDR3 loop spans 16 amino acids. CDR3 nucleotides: TGCGCCAGCAGCCAAGTGGGTCGGCAGGGACTCCGCGAGCAGTACTTC. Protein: CASSQVGRQGLREQYF.

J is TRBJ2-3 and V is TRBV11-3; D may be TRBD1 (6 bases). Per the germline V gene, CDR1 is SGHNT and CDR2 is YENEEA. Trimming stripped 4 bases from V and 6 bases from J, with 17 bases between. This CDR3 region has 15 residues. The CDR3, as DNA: TGTGCCAGCAGCTCATCAGGGACATCGGGCGATACGCAGTATTTT. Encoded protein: CASSSSGTSGDTQYF. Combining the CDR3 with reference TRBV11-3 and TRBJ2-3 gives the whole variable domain EAGVVQSPRYKIIEKKQPVAFWCNPISGHNTLYWYLQNLGQGPELLIRYENEEAVDDSQLPKDRFSAERLKGVDSTLKIQPAELGDSAVYLCASSSSGTSGDTQYFGPGTRLTVL.

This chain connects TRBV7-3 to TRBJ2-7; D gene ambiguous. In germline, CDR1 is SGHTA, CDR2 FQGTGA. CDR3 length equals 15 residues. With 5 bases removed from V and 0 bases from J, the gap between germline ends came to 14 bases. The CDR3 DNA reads TGTGCCAGCAGCCCGCGCCCGGCTAGCTCCTACGAGCAGTACTTC. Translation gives CASSPRPASSYEQYF.

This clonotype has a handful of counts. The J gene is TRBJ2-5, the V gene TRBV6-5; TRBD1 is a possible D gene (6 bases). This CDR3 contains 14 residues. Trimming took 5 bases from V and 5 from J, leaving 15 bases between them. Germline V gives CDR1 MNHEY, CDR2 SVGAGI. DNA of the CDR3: TGTGCCAGCAGTACAACTCAGGGGTTGGAGACCCAGTACTTC. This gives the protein CASSTTQGLETQYF.

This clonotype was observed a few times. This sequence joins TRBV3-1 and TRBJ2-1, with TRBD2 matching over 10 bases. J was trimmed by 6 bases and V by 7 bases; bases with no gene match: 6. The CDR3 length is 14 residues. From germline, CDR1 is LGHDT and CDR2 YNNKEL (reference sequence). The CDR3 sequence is CASKGASGSNEQFF. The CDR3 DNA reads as TGTGCCAGCAAGGGGGCTAGCGGGAGCAATGAGCAGTTCTTC.

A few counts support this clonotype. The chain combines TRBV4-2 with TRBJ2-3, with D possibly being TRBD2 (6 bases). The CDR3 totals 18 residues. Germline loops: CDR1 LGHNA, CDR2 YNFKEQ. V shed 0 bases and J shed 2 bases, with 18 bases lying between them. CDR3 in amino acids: CASSQEGGGGGATDTQYF. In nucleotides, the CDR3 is TGTGCCAGCAGCCAAGAGGGTGGGGGTGGCGGGGCCACAGATACGCAGTATTTT.

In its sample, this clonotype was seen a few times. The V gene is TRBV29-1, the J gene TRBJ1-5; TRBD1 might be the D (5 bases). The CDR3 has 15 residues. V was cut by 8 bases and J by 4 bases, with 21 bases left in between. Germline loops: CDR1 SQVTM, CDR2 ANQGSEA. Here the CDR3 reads CSPPRGPPLNQPQHF. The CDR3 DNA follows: TGCAGCCCCCCAAGGGGACCCCCGCTGAATCAGCCCCAGCATTTT.

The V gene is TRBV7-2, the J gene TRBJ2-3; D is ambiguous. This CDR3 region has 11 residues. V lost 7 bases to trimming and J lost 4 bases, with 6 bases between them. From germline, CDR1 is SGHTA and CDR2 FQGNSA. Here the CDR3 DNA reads TGTGCCAGCACCGAGTCAGATACGCAGTATTTT. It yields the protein CASTESDTQYF.

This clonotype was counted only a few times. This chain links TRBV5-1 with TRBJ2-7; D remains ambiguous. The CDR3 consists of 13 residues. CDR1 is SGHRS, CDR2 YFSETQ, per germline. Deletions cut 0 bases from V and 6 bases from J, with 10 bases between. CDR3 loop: CASSLVQTSEQYF. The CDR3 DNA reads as TGCGCCAGCAGCTTGGTTCAGACGTCCGAGCAGTACTTC.

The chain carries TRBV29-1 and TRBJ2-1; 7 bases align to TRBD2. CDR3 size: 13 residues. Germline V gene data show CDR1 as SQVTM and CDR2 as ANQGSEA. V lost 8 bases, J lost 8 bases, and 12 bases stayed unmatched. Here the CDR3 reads CSSSGGSLYEQFF. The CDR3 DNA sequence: TGCAGCTCCTCGGGCGGGAGTCTGTATGAGCAGTTCTTC.

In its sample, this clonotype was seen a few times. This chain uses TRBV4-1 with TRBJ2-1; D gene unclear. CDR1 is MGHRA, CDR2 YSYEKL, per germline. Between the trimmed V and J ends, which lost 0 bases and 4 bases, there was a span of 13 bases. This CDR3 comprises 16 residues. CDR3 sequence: CASSQDSGNQYNEQFF. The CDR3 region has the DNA TGCGCCAGCAGCCAAGATTCAGGAAATCAATACAATGAGCAGTTCTTC.

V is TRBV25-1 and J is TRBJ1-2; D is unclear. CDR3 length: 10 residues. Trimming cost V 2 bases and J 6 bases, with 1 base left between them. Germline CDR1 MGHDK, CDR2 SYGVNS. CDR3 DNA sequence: TGTGCCAGCAGTGAAAATGGCTACACCTTC. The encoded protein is CASSENGYTF.

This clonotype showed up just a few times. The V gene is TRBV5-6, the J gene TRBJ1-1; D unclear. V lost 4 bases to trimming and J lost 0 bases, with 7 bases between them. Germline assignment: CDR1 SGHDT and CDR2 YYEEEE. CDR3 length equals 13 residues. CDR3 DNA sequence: TGTGCCAGCAGCGCGGGTATGAACACTGAAGCTTTCTTT. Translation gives CASSAGMNTEAFF.

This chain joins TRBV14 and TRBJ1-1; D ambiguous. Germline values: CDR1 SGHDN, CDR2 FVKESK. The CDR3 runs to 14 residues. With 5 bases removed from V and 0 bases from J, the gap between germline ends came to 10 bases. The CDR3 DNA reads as TGTGCCAGCAGCTTCAGAAACATGAACACTGAAGCTTTCTTT. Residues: CASSFRNMNTEAFF. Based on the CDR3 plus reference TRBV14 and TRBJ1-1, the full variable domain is EAGVTQFPSHSVIEKGQTVTLRCDPISGHDNLYWYRRVMGKEIKFLLHFVKESKQDESGMPNNRFLAERTGGTYSTLKVQPAELEDSGVYFCASSFRNMNTEAFFGQGTRLTVV.

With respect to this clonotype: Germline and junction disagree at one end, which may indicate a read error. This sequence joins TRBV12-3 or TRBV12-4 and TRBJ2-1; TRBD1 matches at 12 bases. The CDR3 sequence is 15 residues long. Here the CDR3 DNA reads TGTGCCGGCAGTACCGGGACAGGGGGCTACAATGAGCAGCTCTTC. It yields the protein CAGSTGTGGYNEQLF.

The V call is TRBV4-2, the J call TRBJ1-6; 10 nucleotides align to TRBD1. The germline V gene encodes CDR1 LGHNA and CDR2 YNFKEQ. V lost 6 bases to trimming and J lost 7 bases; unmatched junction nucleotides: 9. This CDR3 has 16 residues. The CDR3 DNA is TGTGCCAGCAGGAGGGACCGGACAGGGGGAAATTCACCCCTCCACTTT. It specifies CASRRDRTGGNSPLHF.